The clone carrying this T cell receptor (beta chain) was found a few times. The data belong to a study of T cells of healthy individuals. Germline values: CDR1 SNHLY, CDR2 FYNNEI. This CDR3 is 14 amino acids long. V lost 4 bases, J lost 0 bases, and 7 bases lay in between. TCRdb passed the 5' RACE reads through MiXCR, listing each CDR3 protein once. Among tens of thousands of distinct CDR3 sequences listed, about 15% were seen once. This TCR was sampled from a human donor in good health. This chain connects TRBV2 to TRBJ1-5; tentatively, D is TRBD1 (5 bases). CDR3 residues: CASSGGDSNQPQHF. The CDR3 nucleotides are TGTGCCAGCAGTGGAGGGGATAGCAATCAGCCCCAGCATTTT.